This TCR beta chain was obtained from a study of fetal regulatory T cell absence and autoimmunity. The V gene lost 6 bases and the J gene lost 0 bases, with 4 bases spanning the gap. This CDR3 region has 12 residues. Produced via immunoSEQ multiplex PCR; TCRdb's table is partial and in-frame only. The profile shows 95,000 or so clones, around 72% of them singletons. This TCR derives from a male donor with IPEX syndrome. Material for sequencing was pancreas tissue. The rearrangement joins TRBV23-1 to TRBJ2-3; D unresolved. TRBV23-1 is an ORF, and what it does is uncertain. CDR3 residues: CASRTSTDTQYF. Written as DNA, the CDR3 is TGCGCCAGCAGGACTAGCACAGATACGCAGTATTTT.